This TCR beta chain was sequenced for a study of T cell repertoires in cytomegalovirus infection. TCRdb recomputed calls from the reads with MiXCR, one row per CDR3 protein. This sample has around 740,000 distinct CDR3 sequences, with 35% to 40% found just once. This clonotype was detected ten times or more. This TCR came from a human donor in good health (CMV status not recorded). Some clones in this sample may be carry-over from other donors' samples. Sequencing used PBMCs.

In DNA form, the CDR3 reads TGTGCCAGCAGCTTAGTCGGCGGCTTCCACGAGCAGTACTTC. Translation gives CASSLVGGFHEQYF. The chain is built from TRBV7-2 and TRBJ2-7; no clear D. Germline V gives CDR1 SGHTA, CDR2 FQGNSA. This CDR3 contains 14 residues. V was trimmed by 1 base and J by 5 bases, leaving 12 bases between them.